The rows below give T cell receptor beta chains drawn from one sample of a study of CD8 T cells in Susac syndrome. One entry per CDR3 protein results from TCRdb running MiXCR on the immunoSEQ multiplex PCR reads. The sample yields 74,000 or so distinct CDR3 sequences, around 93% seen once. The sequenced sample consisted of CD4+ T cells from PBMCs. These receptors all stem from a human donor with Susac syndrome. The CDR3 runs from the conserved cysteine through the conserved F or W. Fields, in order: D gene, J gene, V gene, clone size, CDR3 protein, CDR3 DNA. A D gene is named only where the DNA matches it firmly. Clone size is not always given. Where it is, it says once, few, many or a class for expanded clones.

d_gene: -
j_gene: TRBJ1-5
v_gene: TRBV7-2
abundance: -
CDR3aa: CASSARGSQPQHF
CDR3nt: TGTGCCAGCAGCGCTAGGGGGAGTCAGCCCCAGCATTTT

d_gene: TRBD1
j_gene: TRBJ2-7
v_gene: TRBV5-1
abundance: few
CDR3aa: CASSLGPRDRDYEQYF
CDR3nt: TGCGCCAGCAGCTTGGGGCCCCGGGACAGGGATTACGAGCAGTACTTC

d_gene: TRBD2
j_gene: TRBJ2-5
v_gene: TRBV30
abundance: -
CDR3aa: CAWNSGLAKETQYF
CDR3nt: TGTGCCTGGAACTCCGGACTAGCAAAAGAGACCCAGTACTTC

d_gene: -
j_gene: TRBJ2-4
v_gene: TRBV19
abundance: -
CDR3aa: CASSPGRGAIAKNIQYF
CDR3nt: TGTGCCAGTAGTCCCGGTCGAGGGGCCATAGCCAAAAACATTCAGTACTTC

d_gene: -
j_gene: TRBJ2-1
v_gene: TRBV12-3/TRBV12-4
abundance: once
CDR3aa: CASTLWAAEVSYNEQFF
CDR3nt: TGTGCCAGCACCCTATGGGCGGCAGAGGTCTCCTACAATGAGCAGTTCTTC

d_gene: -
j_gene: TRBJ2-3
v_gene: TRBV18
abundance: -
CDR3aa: CASSGQRGYTDTQYF
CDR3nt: TGTGCCAGCTCGGGCCAGAGAGGGTACACAGATACGCAGTATTTT

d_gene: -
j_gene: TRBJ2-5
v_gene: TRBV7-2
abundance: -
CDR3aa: CASSKQRSPEETQYF
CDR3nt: TGTGCCAGCAGCAAACAGCGTTCCCCTGAGGAGACCCAGTACTTC

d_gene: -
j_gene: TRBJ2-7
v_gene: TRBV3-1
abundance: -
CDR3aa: CASSPGGEQYF
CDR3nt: TGTGCCAGCAGCCCCGGAGGCGAGCAGTACTTC

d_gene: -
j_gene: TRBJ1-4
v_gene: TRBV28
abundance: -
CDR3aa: CASSLRQLNEKLFF
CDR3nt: TGTGCCAGCAGTTTGAGGCAGCTTAATGAAAAACTGTTTTTT

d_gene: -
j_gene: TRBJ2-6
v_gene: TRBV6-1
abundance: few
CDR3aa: CASSEVPGANVLTF
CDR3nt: TGTGCCAGCAGTGAAGTCCCTGGGGCCAACGTCCTGACTTTC

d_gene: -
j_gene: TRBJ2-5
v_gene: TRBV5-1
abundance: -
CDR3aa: CASSFGQQGRGETQYF
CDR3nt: TGCGCCAGCAGCTTCGGACAACAGGGTAGGGGGGAGACCCAGTACTTC

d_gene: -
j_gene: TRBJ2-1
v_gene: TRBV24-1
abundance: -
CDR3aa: CATSGRPSNEQFF
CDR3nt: TGTGCCACCTCTGGGAGACCTTCCAATGAGCAGTTCTTC

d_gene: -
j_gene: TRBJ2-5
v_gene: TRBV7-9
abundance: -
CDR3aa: CASSPQGIQETQYF
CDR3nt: TGTGCCAGCAGCCCGCAGGGTATCCAAGAGACCCAGTACTTC

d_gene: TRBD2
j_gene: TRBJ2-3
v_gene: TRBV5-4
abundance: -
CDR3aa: CASSLVAGAQDTQYF
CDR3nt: TGTGCCAGCAGCTTGGTAGCGGGAGCACAGGATACGCAGTATTTT

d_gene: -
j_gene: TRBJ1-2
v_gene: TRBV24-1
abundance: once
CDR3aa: CATSDESGTNYGYTF
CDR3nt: TGTGCCACCAGTGATGAGAGCGGGACTAACTATGGCTACACCTTC

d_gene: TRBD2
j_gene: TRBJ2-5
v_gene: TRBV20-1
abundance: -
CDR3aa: CSAGARGGRPQTQYF
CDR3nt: TGCAGTGCTGGGGCCAGGGGCGGGAGGCCGCAGACCCAGTACTTC

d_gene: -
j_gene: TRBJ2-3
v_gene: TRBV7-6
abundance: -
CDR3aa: CASSPTHTDTQYF
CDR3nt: TGTGCCAGCAGCCCTACGCACACAGATACGCAGTATTTT

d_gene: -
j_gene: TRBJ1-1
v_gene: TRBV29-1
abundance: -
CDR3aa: CSVRGGSTEAFF
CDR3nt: TGCAGCGTCCGAGGGGGTAGCACTGAAGCTTTCTTT

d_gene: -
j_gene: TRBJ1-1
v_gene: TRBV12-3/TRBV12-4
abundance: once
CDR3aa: CASSFRLGLGNTEAFF
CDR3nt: TGTGCCAGCAGTTTTCGGTTAGGACTGGGGAACACTGAAGCTTTCTTT

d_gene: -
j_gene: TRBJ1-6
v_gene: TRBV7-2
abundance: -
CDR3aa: CASGRDSGVKSPLHF
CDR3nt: TGTGCCAGCGGGCGTGACAGCGGAGTTAAATCACCCCTCCACTTT

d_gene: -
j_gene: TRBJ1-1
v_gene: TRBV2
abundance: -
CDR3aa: CASRTKGIKNTEAFF
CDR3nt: TGTGCCAGCAGGACAAAAGGCATCAAGAACACTGAAGCTTTCTTT

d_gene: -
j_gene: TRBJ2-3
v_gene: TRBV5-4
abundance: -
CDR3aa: CASSLGQSTDTQYF
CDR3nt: TGTGCCAGCAGCTTGGGACAGAGCACAGATACGCAGTATTTT

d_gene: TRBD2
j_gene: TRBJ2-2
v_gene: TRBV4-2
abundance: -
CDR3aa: CASSQDMGLAGTGELFF
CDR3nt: TGTGCCAGCAGCCAAGATATGGGACTAGCGGGAACCGGGGAGCTGTTTTTT

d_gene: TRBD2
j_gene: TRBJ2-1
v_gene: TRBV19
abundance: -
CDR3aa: CASRPREAPYNEQFF
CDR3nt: TGTGCCAGTAGACCCCGGGAGGCCCCCTACAATGAGCAGTTCTTC

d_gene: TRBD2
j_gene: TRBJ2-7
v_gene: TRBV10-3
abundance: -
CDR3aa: CAISESLGLAGAEYEQYF
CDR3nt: TGTGCCATCAGTGAGTCCCTGGGACTAGCGGGAGCTGAGTACGAGCAGTACTTC

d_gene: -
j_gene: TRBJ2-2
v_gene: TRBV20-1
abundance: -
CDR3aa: CSAYHTGELFF
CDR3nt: TGCAGTGCCTACCACACCGGGGAGCTGTTTTTT

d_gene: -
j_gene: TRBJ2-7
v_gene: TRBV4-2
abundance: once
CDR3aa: CASSQDASYEQYF
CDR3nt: TGTGCCAGCAGCCAAGATGCCTCCTACGAGCAGTACTTC

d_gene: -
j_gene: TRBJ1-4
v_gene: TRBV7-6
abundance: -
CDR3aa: CASSGRHGTNEKLFF
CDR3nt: TGTGCCAGCAGCGGTAGGCATGGGACTAATGAAAAACTGTTTTTT

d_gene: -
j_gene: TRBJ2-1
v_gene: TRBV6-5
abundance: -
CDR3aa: CASSSDGSSYNEQFF
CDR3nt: TGTGCCAGCAGCTCCGACGGGAGCTCCTACAATGAGCAGTTCTTC

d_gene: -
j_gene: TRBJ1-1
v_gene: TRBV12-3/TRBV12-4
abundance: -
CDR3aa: CASSLGGWGTEAFF
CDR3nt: TGTGCCAGCAGTTTGGGGGGATGGGGCACTGAAGCTTTCTTT

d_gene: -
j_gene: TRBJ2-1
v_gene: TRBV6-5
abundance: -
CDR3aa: CASSYDRGAEEQFF
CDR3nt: TGTGCCAGCAGTTACGATCGGGGGGCGGAAGAGCAGTTCTTC

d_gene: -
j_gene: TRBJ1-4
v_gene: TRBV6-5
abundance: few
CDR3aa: CASSYPREKLFF
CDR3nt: TGTGCCAGCAGTTACCCCCGGGAAAAACTGTTTTTT